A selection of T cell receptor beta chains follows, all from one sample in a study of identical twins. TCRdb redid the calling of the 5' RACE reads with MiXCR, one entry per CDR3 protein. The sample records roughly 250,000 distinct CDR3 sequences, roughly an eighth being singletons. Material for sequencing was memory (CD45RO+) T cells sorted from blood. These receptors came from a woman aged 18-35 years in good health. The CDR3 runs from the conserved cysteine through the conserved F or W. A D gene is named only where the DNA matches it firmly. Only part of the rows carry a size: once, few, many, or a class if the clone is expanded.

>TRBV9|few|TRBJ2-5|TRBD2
CASSVRGGSQETQYF
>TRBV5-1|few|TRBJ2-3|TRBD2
CASSLALAARTDTQYF
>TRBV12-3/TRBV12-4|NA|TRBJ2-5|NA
CASSLHNGKPETQYF
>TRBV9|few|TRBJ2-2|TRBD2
CASSVVAGGVTGELFF
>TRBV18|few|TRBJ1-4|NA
CASSLITSEKLFF
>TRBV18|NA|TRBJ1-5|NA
CASSPARSGQPQHF
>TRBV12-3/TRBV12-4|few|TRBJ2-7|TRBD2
CASSFTAAGREQYF
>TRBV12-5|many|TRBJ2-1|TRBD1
CASGLARTGEYNEQFF
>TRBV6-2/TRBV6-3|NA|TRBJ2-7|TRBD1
CASGPRDSTYEQYF
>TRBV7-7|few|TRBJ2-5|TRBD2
CASSFSGGLETQYF
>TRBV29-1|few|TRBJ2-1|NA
CSGLEGGDEQFF
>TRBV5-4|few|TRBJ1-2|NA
CASSLTSLGNYGYTF
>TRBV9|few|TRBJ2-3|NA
CASSSRANTDTQYF
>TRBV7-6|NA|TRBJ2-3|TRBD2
CASSLEGGSWAQRGQYF
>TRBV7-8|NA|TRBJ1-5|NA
CASSLARGGYNQPQHF
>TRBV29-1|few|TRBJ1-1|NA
CSVERGGVNTEAFF
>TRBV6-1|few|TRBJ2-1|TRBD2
CASSDPGTRVFEQFF
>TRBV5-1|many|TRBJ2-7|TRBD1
CASSSGQGFSYEQYF
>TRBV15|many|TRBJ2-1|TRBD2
CATSGGAGAYNEQFF
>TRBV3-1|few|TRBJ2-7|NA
CASSDRQAEYF
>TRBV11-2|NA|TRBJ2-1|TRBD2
CASSLLTSGRAGYEQFF
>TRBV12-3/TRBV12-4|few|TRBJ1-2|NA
CASSLWQEGGTF
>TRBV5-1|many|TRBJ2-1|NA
CASSHQGTDEQFF
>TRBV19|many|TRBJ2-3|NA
CASSGRGGATDTQYF
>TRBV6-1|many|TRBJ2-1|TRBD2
CASLGTTGREQFF
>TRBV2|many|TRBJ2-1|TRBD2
CASNGLAGGPRHEQFF
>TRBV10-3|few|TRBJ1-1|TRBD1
CAISPGQVRNTEAFF
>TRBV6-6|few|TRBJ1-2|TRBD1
CASIGQGRDGYTF
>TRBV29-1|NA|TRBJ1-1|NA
CSVGARYRENTEAFF
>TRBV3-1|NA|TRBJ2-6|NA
CASSQAGRWGPGANVLTF
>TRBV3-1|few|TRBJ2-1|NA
CASSLPSDRQGRGGNEQFF
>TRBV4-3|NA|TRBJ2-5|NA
CASSQDFYGGSPVTQYF
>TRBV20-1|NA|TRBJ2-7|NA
CSSGGGSYEQYF
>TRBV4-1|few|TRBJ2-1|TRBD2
CASTTGTSGRNEQFF
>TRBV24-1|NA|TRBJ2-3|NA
CATSDLRDSTDTQYF
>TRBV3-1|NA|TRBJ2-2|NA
CASSQVETVNTGELFF
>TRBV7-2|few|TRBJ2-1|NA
CASSLDLGPYNEQFF
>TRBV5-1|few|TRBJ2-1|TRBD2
CASSLGAGRGINEQFF
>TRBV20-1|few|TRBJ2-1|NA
CSARPTILGRNEQFF
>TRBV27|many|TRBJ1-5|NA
CASSFRGNQPQHF
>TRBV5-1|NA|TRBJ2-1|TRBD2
CASSLDSSGIGDEQFF
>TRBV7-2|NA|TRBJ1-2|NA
CASSRGGGRVDYGYTF
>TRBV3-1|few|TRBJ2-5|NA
CASSQVQISVAQETQYF
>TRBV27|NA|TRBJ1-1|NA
CASRGIDKNTEAFF
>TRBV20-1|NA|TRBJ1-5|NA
CSARPSALNQPQHF
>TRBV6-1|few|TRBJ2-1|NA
CASSDRGTTKDFYNEQFF
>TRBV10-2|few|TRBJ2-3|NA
CASSASNTQYF